This TCR beta chain was recovered during a study of control samples from healthy donors and cancer patients. Libraries were prepared by immunoSEQ multiplex PCR; TCRdb keeps only in-frame clonotypes and omits some of them. The sample carries about 70,000 clones, less than 95% recorded once. CDR1 and CDR2 from the germline V gene are SEHNR and FQNEAQ (reference sequence). The CDR3 totals 15 residues. The V end was cut by 1 base, the J end by 4 bases, with 11 bases between. The clonotype was recovered from a woman aged 25-40 years in good health. The chain has TRBV7-9 and TRBJ1-5, with a possible D match to TRBD1 (5 bases). Sequenced input: blood. The CDR3 DNA reads as TGTGCCAGCAGCTTAGGTGCGGGGGGGAATCAGCCCCAGCATTTT. It specifies CASSLGAGGNQPQHF. Looking up the rest from reference TRBV7-9 and TRBJ1-5 gives the full variable domain: DTGVSQNPRHKITKRGQNVTFRCDPISEHNRLYWYRQTLGQGPEFLTYFQNEAQLEKSRLLSDRFSAERPKGSFSTLEIQRTEQGDSAMYLCASSLGAGGNQPQHFGDGTRLSIL.